The following is a TCR beta chain sequence with its context. The source of the sample is a study of cytomegalovirus exposure and HLA in healthy donors. In the PCR, 60 Vbeta and 13 Jbeta primers were used. Sequenced by immunoSEQ multiplex PCR; TCRdb stores in-frame clones only, minus some. The repertoire holds about 160,000 clones, with 75% as singletons. Trimming took 6 bases from V and 2 from J; bases not matched to a gene: 1. The CDR3 has 13 amino acids. Germline values: CDR1 KGHSH, CDR2 LQKENI. The sample consisted of PBMCs. The clonotype comes from a female donor in good health and CMV-seronegative. The chain combines TRBV18 with TRBJ2-7, with 10 bases fitting TRBD1. Here the CDR3 reads CASSGTGAYEQYF. The CDR3 DNA follows: TGTGCCAGCTCGGGGACAGGGGCCTACGAGCAGTACTTC.